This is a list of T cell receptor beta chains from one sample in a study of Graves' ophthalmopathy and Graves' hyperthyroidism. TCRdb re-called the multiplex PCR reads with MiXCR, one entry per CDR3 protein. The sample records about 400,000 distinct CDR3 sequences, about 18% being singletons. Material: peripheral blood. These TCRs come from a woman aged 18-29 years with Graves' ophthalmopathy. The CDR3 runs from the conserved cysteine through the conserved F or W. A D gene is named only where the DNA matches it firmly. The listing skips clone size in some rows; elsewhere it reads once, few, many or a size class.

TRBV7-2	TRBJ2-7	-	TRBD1	CASTDGTGGLEQYF	TGTGCCAGCACCGACGGTACAGGGGGCCTCGAGCAGTACTTC
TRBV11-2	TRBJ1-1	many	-	CASSLGRGSEAFF	TGTGCCAGCAGCTTAGGTCGCGGGAGTGAAGCTTTCTTT
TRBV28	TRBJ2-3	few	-	CASSLHSRSGVTDTQYF	TGTGCCAGCAGTCTGCATTCGAGGTCCGGAGTGACAGATACGCAGTATTTT
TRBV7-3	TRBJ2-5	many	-	CASSPYAGDQETQYF	TGTGCCAGCAGCCCATACGCTGGGGACCAAGAGACCCAGTACTTC
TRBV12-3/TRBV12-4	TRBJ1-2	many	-	CASTVDRLGGYTF	TGTGCCAGCACCGTCGACAGGCTTGGCGGCTACACCTTC
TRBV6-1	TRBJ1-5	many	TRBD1	CASSPGGVQPQHF	TGTGCCAGCAGTCCAGGGGGCGTTCAGCCCCAGCATTTT
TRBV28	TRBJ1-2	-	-	CASSSLSGYTF	TGTGCCAGCAGTTCCTTGAGCGGCTACACCTTC
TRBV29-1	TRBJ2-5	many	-	CSSSRGAETQYF	TGCAGTTCTTCCAGGGGGGCAGAGACCCAGTACTTC
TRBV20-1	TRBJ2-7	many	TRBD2	CSATGGAGGPHEQYF	TGCAGTGCTACCGGGGGTGCGGGAGGGCCCCACGAGCAGTACTTC
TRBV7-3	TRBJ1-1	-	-	CASSLHPDTEAFF	TGTGCCAGCAGCCTGCACCCGGATACTGAAGCTTTCTTT
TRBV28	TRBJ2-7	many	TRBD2	CASRVIGLVDEQYF	TGTGCCAGCAGGGTGATAGGACTAGTCGACGAGCAGTACTTC